The T cell receptor beta chain described here comes from a study of cytomegalovirus exposure and HLA in healthy donors. Study observations and caveats: In vitro experiments confirmed that three CMV-associated chains were specific for CMV antigens.

A note on this clone: Its antigen is as yet unknown.

The primer mix had 60 Vbeta and 13 Jbeta primers. Here immunoSEQ multiplex PCR was the method, and the copy in TCRdb shows in-frame clones only, minus some. The sample records roughly 180,000 clones, less than 85% being singletons. Healthy bone marrow donors formed the donor group. The CDR3 is made up of 13 amino acids. Germline V gives CDR1 GTSNPN, CDR2 SVGIG (reference sequence). Trimming removed 5 bases from V and 6 bases from J, with 16 bases in between. This sequence originates from a girl between 10 and 17 years old in good health and CMV-seropositive. What was sequenced was PBMCs. This chain joins TRBV30 and TRBJ1-2, with D perhaps matching TRBD1 (5 bases). The chain's CDR3 is CAWVRGRMDGYTF. In nucleotides, the CDR3 is TGTGCCTGGGTGCGGGGCCGTATGGATGGCTACACCTTC. Looking up the rest from reference TRBV30 and TRBJ1-2 gives the full variable domain: SQTIHQWPATLVQPVGSPLSLECTVEGTSNPNLYWYRQAAGRGLQLLFYSVGIGQISSEVPQNLSASRPQDRQFILSSKKLLLSDSGFYLCAWVRGRMDGYTFGSGTRLTVV.